The subject of this entry is one TCR beta chain. Survey level was the resolution at which the v3.0 immunoSEQ assay ran. The repertoire was sequenced with immunoSEQ multiplex PCR; TCRdb's copy has only in-frame clones and lacks some. This table holds 20,000 to 25,000 clones, just under 85% found once. Germline values: CDR1 MNHNS, CDR2 SASEGT. The CDR3 length is 13 residues. The ends were cut back, 7 bases at V and 1 base at J, with 10 bases in the middle. This sample is part of a study of long-term antiretroviral therapy in people with HIV. The rearrangement links TRBV6-1 to TRBJ1-1; D remains unclear. The receptor's source is a man aged 18 to 30 with HIV. The sample here was unsorted PBMCs, taken approximately 4 years after starting antiretroviral therapy. The CDR3 region has the DNA TGTGCCAGCATGAACGAGGGGAACACTGAAGCTTTCTTT. It codes for CASMNEGNTEAFF.